What follows is one T cell receptor beta chain and its context. Its antigen is currently unknown. The source of the sample is a study of regulatory T cells in long-lasting Graves disease. Construction of the TCR beta libraries employed iRepertoire HTBI primers in conjunction with Arm-PCR of CDR3 regions. TCRdb called the multiplex PCR reads again in MiXCR, with one record for every CDR3 protein. The sample carries roughly 560,000 distinct CDR3 sequences, approximately 12% recorded once. The CDR3 loop spans 14 amino acids. V lost 3 bases and J lost 7, with 13 bases in between. CDR1 LNHDA and CDR2 SQIVND come from the germline V gene (reference sequence). The time point was: newly diagnosed GD, antithyroid drugs for less than 3 months. The TCR library was made from RNA extracted from PBMCs. Findings and caveats of the study: The small sample size may have reduced accuracy.

These records were also assigned to another study, of T cells in Graves' hyperthyroidism and ophthalmopathy. From that report: No progression to ophthalmopathy during 18 months of follow-up defined stable disease. TCR CDR3 regions were first amplified by RT-PCR with HTBI primers. A 13 V-J signature model discriminated ophthalmopathy versus stable hyperthyroidism.

The chain employs TRBV19 and TRBJ1-5; perhaps TRBD1 as D (6 bases). The sequence came from a woman in her 30s with Graves disease. The sequencing used peripheral blood mononuclear cells (PBMCs), collected at new diagnosis, from a patient treated with antithyroid drugs. The CDR3 bases are TGTGCCAGTAGTATCCGGACAGCATACCAGCCCCAGCATTTT. Translated, it gives CASSIRTAYQPQHF.